These 32 T cell receptor beta chains were sequenced from one sample in a study of blood T cell repertoires in COVID-19. This table comes from immunoSEQ multiplex PCR, and its TCRdb copy is limited to in-frame clones, with some not included. The data contain about 160,000 clones, approximately 91% of them singletons. The material sequenced was peripheral blood. The receptors were gathered from a man aged 18-30 years with acute or convalescent COVID-19.

V gene TRBV5-1 combines with J gene TRBJ1-6, with unresolved D. Trimming removed 0 bases from V and 15 bases from J, with 16 bases in between. Per germline, CDR1 SGHRS and CDR2 YFSETQ. The CDR3 spans 14 residues. Written as DNA, the CDR3 is TGCGCCAGCAGCTTGGGGGGAGGGATTCGCGACCTCCACTTT. It is translated as CASSLGGGIRDLHF.

Here the CDR3 DNA reads TGTGCCAGCAGCGGTCACAGGGACACCGGGGAGCTGTTTTTT. Protein product: CASSGHRDTGELFF. The chain joins TRBV9 to TRBJ2-2; D is possibly TRBD1 (6 bases). The germline CDR1 and CDR2 sequences are SGDLS and YYNGEE. The V gene lost 3 bases and the J gene lost 3 bases, with 9 bases spanning the gap. The CDR3 contains 14 residues. Based on the CDR3 plus reference TRBV9 and TRBJ2-2, the full variable domain is DSGVTQTPKHLITATGQRVTLRCSPRSGDLSVYWYQQSLDQGLQFLIQYYNGEERAKGNILERFSAQQFPDLHSELNLSSLELGDSALYFCASSGHRDTGELFFGEGSRLTVL.

V gene TRBV10-3 combines with J gene TRBJ2-5, with 9 positions matching TRBD1. The V and J ends lost 3 bases and 2 bases, in that order; junction bases with no gene match: 10. CDR3 length: 17 amino acids. Germline V lookup: CDR1 ENHRY, CDR2 SYGVKD. CDR3 residues: CAISDIGQGTRQETQYF. The CDR3 DNA reads TGTGCCATCAGTGACATAGGACAGGGGACGAGGCAAGAGACCCAGTACTTC.

V is TRBV3-1 (or the pseudogene TRBV3-2) and J is TRBJ1-5; TRBD1 matches at 8 bases. With V trimmed by 1 base and J by 6 bases, 8 bases remained unmatched. This CDR3 contains 16 residues. The germline V gene has CDR1 LGHDT and CDR2 YNNKEL (reference sequence). CDR3 in DNA: TGTGCCAGCAGCCAAGGGTACAGGGGGAGGATTCAGCCCCAGCATTTT. Translating it yields CASSQGYRGRIQPQHF.

V is TRBV7-9 and J is TRBJ1-2; 8 bases agree with TRBD1. Per germline, CDR1 SEHNR and CDR2 FQNEAQ (reference sequence). The CDR3 loop spans 18 amino acids. Trimming removed 2 bases from V and 1 base from J; junction bases left unmatched: 12. CDR3 sequence (DNA): TGTGCCAGCAGCTTAAATGGCGCAGGGGGCGGTGGTAACTATGGCTACACCTTC. This gives the protein CASSLNGAGGGGNYGYTF.

The chain uses TRBV29-1 and TRBJ1-1; 7 bases align to TRBD1. The CDR3 totals 13 residues. In germline, CDR1 is SQVTM, CDR2 ANQGSEA. V was clipped by 5 bases and J by 6 bases; unmatched bases: 9. CDR3 coding DNA: TGCAGCGTTCGTCCGGACAGGAGACCTGAAGCTTTCTTT. It translates to CSVRPDRRPEAFF.

This chain connects TRBV24-1 to TRBJ1-3, with TRBD1 identical over 7 bases. In germline, CDR1 is KGHDR, CDR2 SFDVKD. The CDR3 has 15 residues. With V trimmed by 5 bases and J by 1 base, 4 bases remained unmatched. CDR3 amino acids: CATSATTGSGNTIYF. Written as DNA, the CDR3 is TGTGCCACCAGTGCCACGACAGGGTCTGGAAACACCATATATTTT.

The CDR3 DNA sequence: TGTGCCAGTACCACAGACTTACAGGGTAACACTGAAGCTTTCTTT. Protein: CASTTDLQGNTEAFF. The chain joins TRBV19 to TRBJ1-1; D may be TRBD1 (6 bases). The CDR3 contains 15 residues. Germline CDR1 reads LNHDA; CDR2 reads SQIVND (reference sequence). V was pared by 7 bases and J by 2 bases, with 17 bases between.

V and J are TRBV30 and TRBJ1-5, with TRBD1 as a possible D gene (5 bases). Germline V gene data show CDR1 as GTSNPN and CDR2 as SVGIG (reference sequence). CDR3 length equals 15 residues. V was pared by 4 bases and J by 0 bases, with 13 bases between. CDR3 bases: TGTGCCTGGAACATCGGGGGTAATAGCAATCAGCCCCAGCATTTT. Amino acid sequence: CAWNIGGNSNQPQHF.

This clone was seen a single time. The rearrangement joins TRBV5-1 to TRBJ1-4; a possible D gene is TRBD1 (5 bases). V was clipped by 0 bases and J by 5 bases, with 11 bases between them. Per the germline V gene, CDR1 is SGHRS and CDR2 is YFSETQ. There are 15 residues in the CDR3. The CDR3 loop is CASSLGPGQNEKLFF. Here the CDR3 DNA reads TGCGCCAGCAGCTTGGGTCCAGGGCAGAATGAAAAACTGTTTTTT.

This chain links TRBV12-3 or TRBV12-4 with TRBJ1-2, with 7 bases that match TRBD1. V was clipped by 4 bases and J by 4 bases; unmatched bases: 3. CDR3 length equals 13 residues. The DNA for the CDR3 is TGTGCCAGCAGTTATGGGACAGCCTATGGCTACACCTTC. This encodes CASSYGTAYGYTF.

CDR3 nucleotides: TGTGCCAGCAGTCCCCCCCAGGGGCATTCACCCCTCCACTTT. Translation gives CASSPPQGHSPLHF. J is TRBJ1-6 and V is TRBV2; possible D gene TRBD1, 6 bases. The CDR3 totals 14 residues. Germline V gene sequence: CDR1 SNHLY, CDR2 FYNNEI. V shed 5 bases and J shed 8 bases, with 13 bases lying between them.

The chain couples TRBV6-5 to TRBJ1-1; D is perhaps TRBD1 (5 bases). Germline lookup yields CDR1 MNHEY and CDR2 SVGAGI. This CDR3 has 12 amino acids. V lost 8 bases and J lost 5, with 12 bases in between. DNA of the CDR3: TGTGCCAGCCGCCCGACAGTTACTGAAGCTTTCTTT. Residues: CASRPTVTEAFF.

The CDR3 reads CASSLQEGNQPQHF. CDR3 sequence (DNA): TGTGCCAGCAGCTTGCAGGAGGGGAACCAGCCCCAGCATTTT. The chain carries TRBV5-5 and TRBJ1-5; a weak D match, TRBD1 (5 bases). Per germline, CDR1 SGHKS and CDR2 YYEKEE (reference sequence). CDR3 size: 14 residues. V dropped 1 base and J dropped 7 bases, with 12 bases sitting between them. The full variable domain, completed using reference TRBV5-5 and TRBJ1-5, is DAGVTQSPTHLIKTRGQQVTLRCSPISGHKSVSWYQQVLGQGPQFIFQYYEKEERGRGNFPDRFSARQFPNYSSELNVNALLLGDSALYLCASSLQEGNQPQHFGDGTRLSIL.

The chain is built from TRBV2 and TRBJ1-4, with a weak D call TRBD1 (5 bases). The CDR3 sequence is 13 residues long. Germline values: CDR1 SNHLY, CDR2 FYNNEI. The V end lost 10 bases, the J end lost 10 bases, and 19 bases lay between the germline ends. The CDR3 reads CAITATGPGKLFF. In DNA form, the CDR3 reads TGTGCCATCACCGCAACAGGACCGGGAAAACTGTTTTTT.

This sequence joins TRBV5-1 and TRBJ2-7, with 7 bases fitting TRBD1. This CDR3 spans 14 amino acids. Germline V CDR1 and CDR2: SGHRS, YFSETQ. V gave up 3 bases and J gave up 6 bases; unmatched junction bases: 9. The CDR3 DNA reads TGCGCCAGCAGCTGGGGACAGTCCAGAGCCGAGCAGTACTTC. As protein: CASSWGQSRAEQYF. Full variable domain (outside the CDR3, taken from reference TRBV5-1 and TRBJ2-7): KAGVTQTPRYLIKTRGQQVTLSCSPISGHRSVSWYQQTPGQGLQFLFEYFSETQRNKGNFPGRFSGRQFSNSRSEMNVSTLELGDSALYLCASSWGQSRAEQYFGPGTRLTVT.

CDR3 residues: CASSSQTGWTEAFF. CDR3 DNA sequence: TGTGCCAGCAGCTCCCAGACAGGGTGGACTGAAGCTTTCTTT. This chain links TRBV5-5 with TRBJ1-1, with 7 bases aligning to TRBD1. J gave up 5 bases and V 3 bases, and 7 bases lay outside the gene matches. The germline V gene encodes CDR1 SGHKS and CDR2 YYEKEE (reference sequence). This CDR3 is 14 amino acids long.

This rearrangement joins TRBV5-1 to TRBJ1-2; 8 bases fit TRBD1. J gave up 0 bases and V 4 bases, and 2 bases lay outside the gene matches. Germline V CDR1 and CDR2: SGHRS, YFSETQ. The CDR3 is 14 amino acids. The CDR3 nucleotides read TGCGCCAGCAGCCAGGGGGCTACTAACTATGGCTACACCTTC. Its translation is CASSQGATNYGYTF.

The chain joins TRBV30 to TRBJ2-1; tentatively, D is TRBD1 (6 bases). CDR1 GTSNPN and CDR2 SVGIG come from the germline V gene (reference sequence). The ends were cut back, 5 bases at V and 8 bases at J, with 19 bases in the middle. The CDR3 consists of 14 residues. The CDR3 loop reads CAWRWGQGFDEQFF. CDR3 DNA sequence: TGTGCCTGGCGTTGGGGGCAAGGGTTCGATGAGCAGTTCTTC.

V and J are TRBV3-1 (or the pseudogene TRBV3-2) and TRBJ1-3; 7 bases are shared with TRBD1. The CDR3 totals 16 residues. Germline V gene data show CDR1 as LGHDT and CDR2 as YNNKEL (reference sequence). V gave up 4 bases and J gave up 0 bases; unmatched junction bases: 6. CDR3 amino acids: CASSRSRDSSGNTIYF. The CDR3 DNA follows: TGTGCCAGCAGCCGCAGCCGGGACAGCTCTGGAAACACCATATATTTT.

The V gene is TRBV13, the J gene TRBJ2-3; 9 bases align to TRBD2. Germline V gene sequence: CDR1 PRHDT, CDR2 FYEKMQ (reference sequence). Germline trimming cut 7 bases from V and 1 base from J; bases unmatched to any gene: 6. The CDR3 extends over 15 amino acids. The CDR3 loop reads CASTKRTSGTDTQYF. The CDR3 bases are TGTGCCAGCACGAAACGGACTAGCGGCACAGATACGCAGTATTTT.

The gene calls are TRBV7-2 and TRBJ2-3; 12 bases match TRBD2. V was pared by 4 bases and J by 7 bases, with 12 bases of the junction left unmatched. CDR3 size: 17 residues. Germline CDR1 SGHTA, CDR2 FQGNSA. The CDR3 spells CASSSDGLAGLRYTQYF. CDR3 coding DNA: TGTGCCAGCAGCTCCGATGGACTAGCGGGACTGCGGTATACGCAGTATTTT.

The chain carries TRBV6-6 and TRBJ1-2; 7 bases map to TRBD1. From germline, CDR1 is MNHNY and CDR2 SVGAGI (reference sequence). V lost 3 bases and J lost 2; bases outside the gene matches: 3. This CDR3 spans 14 amino acids. CDR3 sequence reads: CASSYPGQNYGYTF. CDR3 sequence (DNA): TGTGCCAGCAGTTATCCGGGACAGAACTATGGCTACACCTTC.

The V call is TRBV5-4, the J call TRBJ2-1; D gene ambiguous. The CDR3 has 14 residues. Between the trimmed V and J ends, which lost 0 bases and 7 bases, there was a span of 11 bases. CDR1 is SGHNT and CDR2 is YYREEE in the germline V gene (reference sequence). CDR3 coding DNA: TGTGCCAGCAGCTTGGGCGGCCCCTCGAATGAGCAGTTCTTC. Protein sequence: CASSLGGPSNEQFF. The full variable domain, completed using reference TRBV5-4 and TRBJ2-1, is ETGVTQSPTHLIKTRGQQVTLRCSSQSGHNTVSWYQQALGQGPQFIFQYYREEENGRGNFPPRFSGLQFPNYSSELNVNALELDDSALYLCASSLGGPSNEQFFGPGTRLTVL.

The genes are TRBV3-1 (or the pseudogene TRBV3-2) and TRBJ1-3; D is possibly TRBD1 (5 bases). Germline-derived CDR1 and CDR2 are LGHDT and YNNKEL (reference sequence). The CDR3 covers 13 residues. V was cut by 8 bases and J by 2 bases, with 10 bases left in between. The CDR3 here is CASRGIAGNTIYF. The CDR3 DNA follows: TGTGCCAGCCGGGGGATAGCTGGAAACACCATATATTTT.

The chain employs TRBV5-4 and TRBJ1-1; the D gene is possibly TRBD1 (6 bases). V lost 4 bases, J lost 12 bases, and 22 bases lay in between. Looked up from germline, CDR1 is SGHNT and CDR2 is YYREEE (reference sequence). This CDR3 spans 14 amino acids. CDR3 region: CASSLDSGNPLTFF. CDR3 in DNA: TGTGCCAGCAGCCTGGACAGCGGAAATCCCTTGACTTTCTTT.

V and J are TRBV5-1 and TRBJ2-7; TRBD1 matches 10 bases. The CDR3 is made up of 15 amino acids. J gave up 5 bases and V 2 bases, and 7 bases lay outside the gene matches. CDR1 and CDR2 (germline): SGHRS, YFSETQ. The CDR3 loop reads CASSLTGTGVDEQYF. The CDR3 DNA is TGCGCCAGCAGCTTAACCGGGACAGGGGTCGACGAGCAGTACTTC. The full variable domain, rest sourced from reference TRBV5-1 and TRBJ2-7, is KAGVTQTPRYLIKTRGQQVTLSCSPISGHRSVSWYQQTPGQGLQFLFEYFSETQRNKGNFPGRFSGRQFSNSRSEMNVSTLELGDSALYLCASSLTGTGVDEQYFGPGTRLTVT.

This clone was seen just once. V gene TRBV6-5 combines with J gene TRBJ1-2, with TRBD1 matching 9 bases. J gave up 8 bases and V 7 bases, and 8 bases lay outside the gene matches. The CDR3 covers 13 residues. Germline loops: CDR1 MNHEY, CDR2 SVGAGI. This CDR3 is CASTLGQGLGYTF. CDR3 bases: TGTGCCAGCACCCTCGGACAGGGGCTGGGCTACACCTTC.

The V and J genes are TRBV4-1 and TRBJ1-1, with D maybe TRBD1 (6 bases). V was shortened by 2 bases and J by 5 bases, with 6 bases between the two germline ends. CDR1 is MGHRA and CDR2 is YSYEKL in the germline V gene. The CDR3 consists of 12 residues. CDR3 region: CASSQTGTEAFF. The CDR3 DNA is TGCGCCAGCAGCCAAACAGGGACTGAAGCTTTCTTT.

The chain couples TRBV21-1 to TRBJ2-7; TRBD1 is the table's D call and was not checked against the DNA. TRBV21-1 is described as a pseudogene. The CDR3 loop spans 16 amino acids. CDR3 sequence: CASSNSTDDGPYEQYF. The DNA for the CDR3 is TGTGCCAGCAGCAACTCGACAGACGACGGCCCCTACGAGCAGTACTTC.

A single count supports this clone. V and J are TRBV5-4 and TRBJ1-2; TRBD1 might be the D (6 bases). This CDR3 has 14 amino acids. The germline V and J ends were trimmed by 0 bases and 3 bases, with 9 bases remaining between them. Per the germline V gene, CDR1 is SGHNT and CDR2 is YYREEE (reference sequence). Written as DNA, the CDR3 is TGTGCCAGCAGCTTGGCAGGGGATGACTATGGCTACACCTTC. Amino acid sequence: CASSLAGDDYGYTF.

The J gene is TRBJ1-1, the V gene TRBV5-1, with 10 bases that match TRBD1. The length of the CDR3 is 13 residues. From germline, CDR1 is SGHRS and CDR2 YFSETQ. V dropped 4 bases and J dropped 6; count of bases not matched to a gene: 3. The CDR3 DNA is TGCGCCAGCAGCCCGGACAGGGGGTCTGAAGCTTTCTTT. It is translated as CASSPDRGSEAFF.